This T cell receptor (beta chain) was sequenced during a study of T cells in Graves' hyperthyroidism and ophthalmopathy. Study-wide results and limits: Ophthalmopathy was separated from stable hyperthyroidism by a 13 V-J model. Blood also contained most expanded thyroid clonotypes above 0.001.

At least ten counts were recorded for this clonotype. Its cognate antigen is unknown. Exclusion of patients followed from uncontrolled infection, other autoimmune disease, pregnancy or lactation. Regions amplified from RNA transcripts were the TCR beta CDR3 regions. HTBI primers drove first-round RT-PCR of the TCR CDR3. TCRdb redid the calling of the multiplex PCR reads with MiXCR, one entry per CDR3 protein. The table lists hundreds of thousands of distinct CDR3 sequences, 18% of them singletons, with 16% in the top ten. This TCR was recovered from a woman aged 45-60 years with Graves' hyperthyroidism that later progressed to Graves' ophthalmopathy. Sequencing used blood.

Here the CDR3 reads CASSFSGNQETQYF. CDR3 coding DNA: TGTGCCAGCAGTTTCTCCGGGAACCAAGAGACCCAGTACTTC. The V call is TRBV6-2 or TRBV6-3, the J call TRBJ2-5, with a possible D match to TRBD2 (5 bases). Between the trimmed V and J ends, which lost 4 bases and 0 bases, there was a span of 9 bases. Germline V gives CDR1 MNHEY, CDR2 SVGEGT. The CDR3 runs to 14 residues.